This TCR beta chain was captured in a study of cytomegalovirus exposure and HLA in healthy donors. Study information: A prior analysis found 117 million unique TCR beta sequences from roughly 180 million T cells. Regarding the study as a whole: The study had only CMV serostatus as immune exposure information. TCR beta V- and J-gene trimming was later associated with a missense DCLRE1C variant.

As concerns this clone: Its specificity is unknown.

V was shortened by 5 bases and J by 1 base, with 6 bases between the two germline ends. This CDR3 region has 12 residues. CDR1 and CDR2 (germline): SGHRS, YFSETQ. The PCR was carried out with 60 Vbeta primers and 13 Jbeta primers. Profiling relied on immunoSEQ multiplex PCR, and the TCRdb table lists in-frame clones only, not all of them. The sample shows some 150,000 clones, 85% of them seen only once. The sequenced sample consisted of PBMCs. The TCR originated in a woman under 30 in good health and CMV-seronegative. The chain links TRBV5-1 to TRBJ1-2; D gene ambiguous. The CDR3 coding sequence is TGCGCCAGCAGGGGAGATAACTATGGCTACACCTTC. Translated: CASRGDNYGYTF.